Listed here are 9 T cell receptor beta chains from one sample, sequenced in a study of regulatory T cells in long-lasting Graves disease. The time point is: persistent/refractory GD, antithyroid drugs over 5 years with positive TRAb. RNA from PBMCs was the source of the TCR library. In building TCR beta libraries, iRepertoire HTBI primers were used together with Arm-PCR of CDR3 regions. Each CDR3 protein is one row after TCRdb ran MiXCR on the multiplex PCR reads. The table shows more than 350,000 distinct CDR3 sequences, with around 20% occurring only once. Material: peripheral blood mononuclear cells (PBMCs), obtained when the disease was refractory, from a patient treated with antithyroid drugs. These receptor sequences come from a female donor with Graves disease.

This clonotype was counted at least ten times. The chain recombines TRBV27 with TRBJ2-7; 8 nucleotides agree with TRBD1. Germline CDR1 is MNHEY and CDR2 is SMNVEV (reference sequence). V trimming: 3 bases; J trimming: 0 bases; junction bases outside the gene matches: 4. CDR3 length: 15 residues. For the CDR3, the DNA is TGTGCCAGCAGTTTTGGGACAGGAATCTCCTACGAGCAGTACTTC. It codes for CASSFGTGISYEQYF.

This clonotype occurred many times. This chain uses TRBV2 with TRBJ2-7, with D maybe TRBD2 (6 bases). Germline V gives CDR1 SNHLY, CDR2 FYNNEI. V was pared by 2 bases and J by 7 bases, with 18 bases between. CDR3 length equals 15 residues. As DNA, the CDR3 is TGTGCCAGCAGTGAAAAAACTGGACTATCTAAAGAGCAGTACTTC. Encoded protein: CASSEKTGLSKEQYF.

This clonotype has at least ten counts. This rearrangement joins TRBV11-1 to TRBJ2-7; 11 positions match TRBD1. The trim removed 5 bases at V and 3 bases at J, leaving 3 bases unmatched. The CDR3 is made up of 14 amino acids. CDR1 SGHAT and CDR2 FQDESV come from the germline V gene (reference sequence). The CDR3 DNA reads TGTGCCAGCAGCAGGGGACAGGGGGTCTACGAGCAGTACTTC. Protein product: CASSRGQGVYEQYF.

The rearrangement joins TRBV5-1 to TRBJ1-5; D ambiguous. Germline-derived CDR1 and CDR2 are SGHRS and YFSETQ. The CDR3 runs to 13 residues. V lost 0 bases to trimming and J lost 5 bases, with 6 bases between them. CDR3 nucleotide sequence: TGCGCCAGCAGCTTGGGTCCAGATCAGCCCCAGCATTTT. It is translated as CASSLGPDQPQHF.

J is TRBJ1-2 and V is TRBV19; D is unclear. There are 13 residues in the CDR3. Per germline, CDR1 LNHDA and CDR2 SQIVND (reference sequence). V was cut by 3 bases and J by 2 bases, with 7 bases left in between. Here the CDR3 DNA reads TGTGCCAGTAGTATCTCGGGCAACTATGGCTACACCTTC. As protein: CASSISGNYGYTF. The full variable domain, in which reference TRBV19 and TRBJ1-2 provide the parts outside the CDR3, is DGGITQSPKYLFRKEGQNVTLSCEQNLNHDAMYWYRQDPGQGLRLIYYSQIVNDFQKGDIAEGYSVSREKKESFPLTVTSAQKNPTAFYLCASSISGNYGYTFGSGTRLTVV.

In this sample, this clonotype turned up a few times. The rearrangement links TRBV7-9 to TRBJ2-7, with 9 bases aligning to TRBD1. Trimming cost V 1 base and J 6 bases; bases outside gene matches: 10. CDR1 and CDR2 from the germline V gene are SEHNR and FQNEAQ (reference sequence). CDR3 length equals 16 residues. For the CDR3, the DNA is TGTGCCAGCAGCTTAGACTCGGGACAGGGCGGCTCCGAGCAGTACTTC. Its translation is CASSLDSGQGGSEQYF. Looking up the rest from reference TRBV7-9 and TRBJ2-7 gives the full variable domain: DTGVSQNPRHKITKRGQNVTFRCDPISEHNRLYWYRQTLGQGPEFLTYFQNEAQLEKSRLLSDRFSAERPKGSFSTLEIQRTEQGDSAMYLCASSLDSGQGGSEQYFGPGTRLTVT.

The gene calls are TRBV3-1 and TRBJ2-1, with D tentatively TRBD2 (5 bases). With 2 bases removed from V and 6 bases from J, the gap between germline ends came to 20 bases. This CDR3 is 17 amino acids long. Germline V gene data show CDR1 as LGHDT and CDR2 as YNNKEL (reference sequence). The CDR3 coding sequence is TGTGCCAGCAGCCAACCTGTATCCGGGATTAAAAGCAATGAGCAGTTCTTC. Its protein product is CASSQPVSGIKSNEQFF.

There are many counts of this clonotype. The rearrangement links TRBV12-3 or TRBV12-4 to TRBJ1-1; 9 nucleotides align to TRBD1. This CDR3 is 14 amino acids long. The J segment lost 10 bases and the V segment lost 5 bases, leaving 11 bases of the junction unmatched. CDR3: CASSQQGAFLGAFF. For the CDR3, the DNA is TGTGCCAGCAGTCAACAGGGGGCATTCCTTGGAGCTTTCTTT.

A few counts support this clonotype. This sequence joins TRBV19 and TRBJ2-4; either TRBD1 or TRBD2 may supply D (5 bases each). V was trimmed by 3 bases and J by 7 bases, leaving 19 bases between them. The CDR3 spans 16 residues. The germline V gene has CDR1 LNHDA and CDR2 SQIVND (reference sequence). CDR3 coding DNA: TGTGCCAGTAGTATGGAAGAGGGGCTACACGGGAACATTCAGTACTTC. Translating gives CASSMEEGLHGNIQYF.